The text below deals with one T cell receptor beta chain. It was during active infection that Seattle patients were enrolled and then longitudinally followed. The data stem from a study of blood T cell repertoires in COVID-19. Study overall: Sites in the United States, Italy and Spain provided acute and convalescent COVID-19 samples. T cells, B-cell-depleted T cells, or PBMCs supplied cDNA or gDNA.

The CDR3 runs to 16 residues. The V and J ends lost 5 bases and 5 bases respectively, with 18 bases between them. Germline CDR1 reads LGHDT; CDR2 reads YNNKEL (reference sequence). Study processing details: It was from reference gene primer amplification that nucleated cell counts were estimated. Generated by immunoSEQ multiplex PCR, the TCRdb table keeps only in-frame clones and is missing some. V, J and clone size reflect that table, while D and trimming were determined from the DNA. In the table there are around 120,000 clones, 90% of which are singletons. The rearrangement joins TRBV3-1 (or the pseudogene TRBV3-2) to TRBJ1-4; tentative D call: TRBD1 (6 bases). Sequencing used peripheral blood. This sequence was found in a woman aged 55 to 70 with COVID-19, enrolled during active disease. The CDR3: CASSDPSPTGNEKLFF. Here the CDR3 DNA reads TGTGCCAGCAGCGACCCCTCCCCGACAGGAAATGAAAAACTGTTTTTT.